Listed below are T cell receptor beta chains from one sample, sequenced in a study of T-cell reconstitution after alpha-beta-depleted transplantation in children. A single record per CDR3 protein comes from TCRdb applying MiXCR to the PCR reads. Seen here are about 980,000 distinct CDR3 sequences, about 31% observed once, and the top ten hold about 28%. The source material was PBMCs, mostly from graft donor cells, sampled 360 days after TCRalphabeta/CD19-depleted stem cell transplant. The receptors derive from a boy in the first two years of life who had a stem cell transplant for SCID, so the T cells may come from the graft donor. Each CDR3 is given with its conserved first and last residue. D genes are given only for firm matches. The size entry is marked missing in some rows and otherwise reads once, few, many or a size class.

size,J,V,D,CDR3,DNA
-,TRBJ2-7,TRBV6-5,TRBD2,CASSYQRGYYEQYF,TGTGCCAGCAGTTACCAGCGGGGATACTACGAGCAGTACTTC
-,TRBJ2-1,TRBV7-2,TRBD2,CASSFRSGGAYNEQFF,TGTGCCAGCAGCTTCAGAAGCGGGGGGGCTTACAATGAGCAGTTCTTC
many,TRBJ2-1,TRBV4-3,-,CASSQDGAPPIGTNEQFF,TGCGCCAGCAGCCAAGATGGGGCCCCCCCAATAGGAACGAATGAGCAGTTCTTC
once,TRBJ2-5,TRBV12-3/TRBV12-4,TRBD2,CASSPRVGGGETQYF,TGTGCCAGCTCCCCGCGGGTCGGCGGGGGAGAGACCCAGTACTTC
-,TRBJ1-2,TRBV7-2,TRBD1,CASSPIPSPGGYGYTF,TGTGCCAGCAGCCCCATACCCTCCCCAGGGGGCTATGGCTACACCTTC
-,TRBJ2-7,TRBV4-3,TRBD1,CASSHVRQGSFDEQYF,TGCGCCAGCAGCCACGTCCGACAGGGGTCTTTCGACGAGCAGTACTTC
-,TRBJ1-1,TRBV5-1,-,CASSEGISEAFF,TGCGCCAGCAGCGAAGGAATTTCGGAAGCTTTCTTT
-,TRBJ2-5,TRBV5-1,TRBD1,CASSYSDRVWETQYF,TGCGCCAGCAGTTATTCAGACAGGGTATGGGAGACCCAGTACTTC
-,TRBJ1-2,TRBV15,-,CATSREIGPLYGYTF,TGTGCCACCAGCAGAGAGATCGGGCCCCTCTATGGCTACACCTTC
-,TRBJ2-2,TRBV5-8,TRBD1,CASSFRGDRMNTGELFF,TGTGCCAGCAGCTTCCGCGGGGACAGGATGAACACCGGGGAGCTGTTTTTT
few,TRBJ2-1,TRBV12-3/TRBV12-4,-,CASSFTRGADEQFF,TGTGCCAGCAGCTTTACGAGGGGGGCCGATGAGCAGTTCTTC
-,TRBJ2-7,TRBV7-7,TRBD2,CASSPGTSANYEQYF,TGTGCCAGCAGCCCTGGGACTAGCGCAAACTACGAGCAGTACTTC
few,TRBJ2-7,TRBV20-1,TRBD1,CSVARDRGLYEQYF,TGCAGTGTAGCTCGGGACAGGGGGCTATACGAGCAGTACTTC
-,TRBJ2-7,TRBV4-1,-,CASSQVLGASEQYF,TGCGCCAGCAGCCAAGTCTTAGGGGCAAGCGAGCAGTACTTC
few,TRBJ1-1,TRBV20-1,-,CSAPWLANTEAFF,TGCAGTGCTCCATGGTTAGCGAACACTGAAGCTTTCTTT
-,TRBJ2-7,TRBV20-1,TRBD2,CSTRRGDDDEQYF,TGCAGTACCCGGCGGGGGGATGACGACGAGCAGTACTTC
few,TRBJ2-7,TRBV20-1,-,CSAIEGGYEQYF,TGCAGTGCTATTGAGGGGGGTTACGAGCAGTACTTC
few,TRBJ2-2,TRBV5-1,-,CASRIEYTGELFF,TGCGCCAGCAGAATAGAGTACACCGGGGAGCTGTTTTTT
-,TRBJ2-3,TRBV28,-,CASSLVGFTDTQYF,TGTGCCAGCAGTTTGGTTGGGTTTACAGATACGCAGTATTTT
few,TRBJ1-1,TRBV7-2,-,CASSFDRGVTEAFF,TGTGCCAGCAGCTTTGATAGAGGGGTCACTGAAGCTTTCTTT
-,TRBJ2-3,TRBV9,TRBD2,CASSETSGADTQYF,TGTGCCAGCAGCGAGACTAGCGGGGCAGATACGCAGTATTTT
-,TRBJ2-7,TRBV5-1,-,CASSLQGEHEQYF,TGCGCCAGCAGCTTGCAAGGGGAGCACGAGCAGTACTTC
-,TRBJ1-1,TRBV18,TRBD1,CASLKDRGDVEAFF,TGTGCCAGCTTAAAGGACAGGGGGGACGTTGAAGCTTTCTTT
few,TRBJ1-1,TRBV5-1,-,CASSATGPPENTEAFF,TGCGCCAGCAGCGCCACAGGACCTCCCGAAAACACTGAAGCTTTCTTT
-,TRBJ2-7,TRBV9,TRBD1,CASSVVGQGSYWEQYF,TGTGCCAGCAGCGTTGTGGGACAGGGGTCGTACTGGGAGCAGTACTTC
-,TRBJ2-7,TRBV28,-,CASSLWANSYEQYF,TGTGCCAGCAGTTTATGGGCCAACTCCTACGAGCAGTACTTC
many,TRBJ2-3,TRBV11-2,TRBD2,CASSLVGTSGGASDTQYF,TGTGCCAGCAGCTTAGTGGGGACTAGCGGGGGGGCATCAGATACGCAGTATTTT
few,TRBJ2-1,TRBV20-1,TRBD2,CSAIGTKEQFF,TGCAGTGCTATCGGGACTAAGGAGCAGTTCTTC
few,TRBJ2-2,TRBV4-1,-,CASRRSGTLTNTGELFF,TGCGCCAGCAGGCGCTCCGGGACACTGACGAACACCGGGGAGCTGTTTTTT
-,TRBJ1-2,TRBV6-5,-,CASSSGGRGDYSDGYTF,TGTGCCAGCAGTTCGGGTGGCAGGGGCGATTATTCGGATGGCTACACCTTC
-,TRBJ2-4,TRBV5-4,TRBD2,CASSFSSGGTIPLAKNIQYF,TGTGCCAGCAGCTTTTCTAGCGGGGGGACCATACCTCTAGCCAAAAACATTCAGTACTTC
-,TRBJ2-1,TRBV7-9,TRBD2,CASSSSSGGPSYNEQFF,TGTGCCAGCAGCAGTTCTAGCGGGGGGCCTTCCTACAATGAGCAGTTCTTC
-,TRBJ2-3,TRBV7-2,-,CASSLAPELRNTQYF,TGTGCCAGCAGCTTAGCGCCCGAACTGAGAAATACGCAGTATTTT
-,TRBJ2-7,TRBV9,TRBD1,CASSTGTGIDEQYF,TGTGCCAGCAGCACCGGGACAGGGATCGACGAGCAGTACTTC
few,TRBJ2-7,TRBV10-3,TRBD2,CAAGGVGYEQYF,TGTGCCGCCGGGGGGGTTGGGTACGAGCAGTACTTC
-,TRBJ2-1,TRBV4-1,-,CASSPPRVHSHNEQFF,TGCGCCAGCAGCCCTCCACGGGTCCATTCCCACAATGAGCAGTTCTTC
-,TRBJ1-5,TRBV20-1,TRBD1,CSATGTGSNSNQPQHF,TGCAGTGCCACAGGGACAGGGTCTAATAGCAATCAGCCCCAGCATTTT
-,TRBJ1-2,TRBV9,-,CASSGGPGSNYGYTF,TGTGCCAGCAGCGGAGGCCCAGGGAGCAATTATGGCTACACCTTC
few,TRBJ2-1,TRBV20-1,TRBD2,CSARSGASYNEQFF,TGCAGTGCTAGGAGCGGGGCCTCCTACAATGAGCAGTTCTTC
few,TRBJ2-7,TRBV18,TRBD1,CASSPGLGTGEKGYEQYF,TGTGCCAGCTCACCTGGATTGGGGACAGGGGAGAAGGGGTACGAGCAGTACTTC
once,TRBJ2-5,TRBV29-1,-,CSVDQLRNQETQYF,TGCAGCGTTGATCAATTGAGAAACCAAGAGACCCAGTACTTC
few,TRBJ2-2,TRBV4-3,-,CASSQDAGTADTGELFF,TGCGCCAGCAGCCAAGATGCGGGGACGGCCGACACCGGGGAGCTGTTTTTT
few,TRBJ2-1,TRBV12-5,-,CASRSGGGDEQFF,TGTGCTAGTAGGTCAGGCGGGGGCGATGAGCAGTTCTTC
-,TRBJ2-5,TRBV12-3/TRBV12-4,TRBD2,CASKAGGEETQYF,TGTGCCAGCAAAGCGGGGGGAGAAGAGACCCAGTACTTC
few,TRBJ2-1,TRBV9,TRBD2,CASRKGLADYNEQFF,TGTGCCAGCAGGAAGGGACTAGCGGACTACAATGAGCAGTTCTTC
-,TRBJ1-1,TRBV29-1,-,CSVVVSLNTEAFF,TGCAGCGTTGTGGTCTCTCTGAACACTGAAGCTTTCTTT
-,TRBJ1-2,TRBV12-3/TRBV12-4,-,CASSFREIGNGYTF,TGTGCCAGCAGTTTTAGGGAAATAGGGAATGGCTACACCTTC
many,TRBJ2-7,TRBV5-1,TRBD1,CASSWDRDEQYF,TGCGCCAGCAGCTGGGACAGGGACGAGCAGTACTTC
-,TRBJ2-1,TRBV12-3/TRBV12-4,-,CATQPRLRNEQFF,TGTGCCACCCAGCCGCGGCTGAGGAATGAGCAGTTCTTC
-,TRBJ2-3,TRBV7-2,-,CASSSGTTDTQYF,TGTGCCAGCAGCTCGGGGACCACAGATACGCAGTATTTT
many,TRBJ2-1,TRBV6-2/TRBV6-3,-,CASTWGPSLYNEQFF,TGTGCCAGCACCTGGGGGCCCTCCCTCTACAATGAGCAGTTCTTC
-,TRBJ2-7,TRBV12-3/TRBV12-4,TRBD2,CASSPGRGGIYEQYF,TGTGCCAGCAGCCCGGGGCGCGGGGGAATTTACGAGCAGTACTTC
few,TRBJ2-7,TRBV12-3/TRBV12-4,TRBD1,CASRQGEMEYEQYF,TGTGCCAGCAGGCAGGGGGAGATGGAATACGAGCAGTACTTC
-,TRBJ2-7,TRBV4-2,TRBD2,CASSRSGGPRSGSYEQYF,TGTGCCAGCAGCCGCAGCGGGGGCCCCCGGTCGGGCTCCTACGAGCAGTACTTC